There are a few counts of the clone carrying this T cell receptor (beta chain). Its antigen is as yet unknown. V dropped 6 bases and J dropped 3; count of bases not matched to a gene: 5. The germline gives CDR1 DFQATT, CDR2 SNEGSKA (reference sequence). The CDR3 has 15 residues. TCRdb processed the RT-PCR reads anew with MiXCR; each CDR3 protein has one entry. The table records almost 250,000 distinct CDR3 sequences, roughly an eighth of them present only once. The record originates from a study of response to subunit inactivated influenza vaccine. Overall study findings and caveats: The authors suggested that few new T cells are recruited per seasonal influenza vaccination.

Sequences were derived from non-naive T cells sorted from PBMCs, sampled 14 days before vaccination. The origin of this receptor is a man aged 50-59 years who received an inactivated influenza vaccine. V gene TRBV20-1 combines with J gene TRBJ2-1; TRBD2 matches 13 bases. The CDR3 bases are TGCAGTGCAACCGGGACTAGCGGGATCTACAATGAGCAGTTCTTC. Translated, it gives CSATGTSGIYNEQFF.